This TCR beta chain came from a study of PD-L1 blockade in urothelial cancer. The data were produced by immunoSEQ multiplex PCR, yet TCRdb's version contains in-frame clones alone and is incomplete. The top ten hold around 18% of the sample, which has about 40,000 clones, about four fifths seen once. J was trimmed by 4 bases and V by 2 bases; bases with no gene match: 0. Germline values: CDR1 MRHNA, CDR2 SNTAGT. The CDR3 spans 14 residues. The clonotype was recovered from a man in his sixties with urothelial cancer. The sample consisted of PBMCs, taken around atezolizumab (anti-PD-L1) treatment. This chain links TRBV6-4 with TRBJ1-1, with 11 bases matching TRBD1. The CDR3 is CASSDGTGGTEAFF. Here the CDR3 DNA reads TGTGCCAGCAGTGACGGGACAGGGGGCACTGAAGCTTTCTTT.